The table lists the clone carrying this T cell receptor (beta chain) with many counts. What it recognizes is unknown. This sample stems from a study of human T cells and chemical hapten exposure. About the research overall: For sensitization, 2% DPC was applied to a 2 cm by 2 cm patch of upper inner arm skin. Study conclusions and caveats: Positively correlated with patch test score were the counts of PT1 expanded TCRs.

Individual cDNA molecules in this library carried unique molecular identifiers. Authors' data handling: Between about 20,000 and 690,600 TCRs appeared in each sample, and the median stood at around 92,000. TCRdb re-derived calls from the RACE reads in MiXCR, one entry per CDR3 protein. These V and J calls are TCRdb output, not the study's own analysis. The repertoire includes about 180,000 distinct CDR3 sequences, roughly 30% of them detected once, and 2.5% to 3.5% sits in the top ten. Time point noted: pre-sensitization, week 0. Treatment defined: therapeutic diphenylcyclopropenone sensitization with weekly scalp DPC. Trimming left V 1 base short and J 1 base short, with 7 bases between. CDR1 and CDR2 (germline): SGHAT, FQNNGV. This CDR3 comprises 14 residues.

The chain joins TRBV11-2 to TRBJ1-1; D perhaps matches TRBD1 (5 bases). This sample comprised whole blood, obtained in connection with sensitization to the hapten diphenylcyclopropenone (DPC). The TCR originated in a woman in her twenties or thirties with alopecia areata. Some clones in this sample may be carry-over from other donors' samples. Written as DNA, the CDR3 is TGTGCCAGCAGCTTAGTAGGGACGAACACTGAAGCTTTCTTT. It encodes CASSLVGTNTEAFF.